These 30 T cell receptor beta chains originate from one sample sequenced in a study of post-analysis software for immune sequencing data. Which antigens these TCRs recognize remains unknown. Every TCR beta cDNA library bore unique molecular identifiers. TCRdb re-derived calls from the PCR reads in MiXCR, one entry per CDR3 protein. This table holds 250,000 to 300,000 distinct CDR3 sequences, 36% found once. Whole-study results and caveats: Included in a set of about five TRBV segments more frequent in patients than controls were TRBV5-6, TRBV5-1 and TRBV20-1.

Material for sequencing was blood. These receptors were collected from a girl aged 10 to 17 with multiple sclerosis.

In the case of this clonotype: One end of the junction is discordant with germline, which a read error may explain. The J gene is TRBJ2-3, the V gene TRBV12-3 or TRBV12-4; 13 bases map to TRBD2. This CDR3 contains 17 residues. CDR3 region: CASTDLWTSGRTDAQYF. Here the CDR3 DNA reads TGTGCCAGCACCGACCTTTGGACTAGCGGGAGAACAGATGCGCAGTATTTT.

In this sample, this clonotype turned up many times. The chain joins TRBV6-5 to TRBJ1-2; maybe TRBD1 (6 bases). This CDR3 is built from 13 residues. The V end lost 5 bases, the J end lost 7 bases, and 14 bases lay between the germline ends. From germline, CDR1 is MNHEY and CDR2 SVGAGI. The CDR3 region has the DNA TGTGCCAGCAGTCCCCCGCGGGGGGCTGGCTACACCTTC. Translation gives CASSPPRGAGYTF.

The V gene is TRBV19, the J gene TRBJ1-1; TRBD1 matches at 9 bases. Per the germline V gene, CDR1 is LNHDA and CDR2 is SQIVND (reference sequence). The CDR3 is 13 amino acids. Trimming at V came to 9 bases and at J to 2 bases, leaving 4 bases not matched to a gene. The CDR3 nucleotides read TGTGCCAGCCGGGACAGGGACAACACTGAAGCTTTCTTT. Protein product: CASRDRDNTEAFF. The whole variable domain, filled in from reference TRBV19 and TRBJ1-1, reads DGGITQSPKYLFRKEGQNVTLSCEQNLNHDAMYWYRQDPGQGLRLIYYSQIVNDFQKGDIAEGYSVSREKKESFPLTVTSAQKNPTAFYLCASRDRDNTEAFFGQGTRLTVV.

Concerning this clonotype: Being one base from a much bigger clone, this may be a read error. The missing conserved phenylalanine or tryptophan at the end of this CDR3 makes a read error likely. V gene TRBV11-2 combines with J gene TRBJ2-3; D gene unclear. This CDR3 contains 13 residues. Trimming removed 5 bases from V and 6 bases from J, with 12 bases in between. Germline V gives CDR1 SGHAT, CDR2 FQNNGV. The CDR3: CASSPGYSDTQYV. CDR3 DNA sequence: TGTGCCAGCAGCCCAGGCTACAGCGATACGCAGTATGTT.

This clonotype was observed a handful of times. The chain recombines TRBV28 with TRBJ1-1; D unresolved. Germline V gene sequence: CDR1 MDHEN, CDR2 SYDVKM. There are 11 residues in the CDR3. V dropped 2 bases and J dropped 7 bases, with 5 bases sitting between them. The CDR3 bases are TGTGCCAGCAGTTTACAGATTGAAGCTTTCTTT. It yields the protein CASSLQIEAFF.

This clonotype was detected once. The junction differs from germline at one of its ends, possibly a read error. CDR3 DNA sequence: TGTGCCCGCAGTTTAGTTGCCTACGGGCAGTACTTC. It encodes CARSLVAYGQYF. The J gene is TRBJ2-5, the V gene TRBV12-3 or TRBV12-4, with D hard to call. The CDR3 covers 12 residues.

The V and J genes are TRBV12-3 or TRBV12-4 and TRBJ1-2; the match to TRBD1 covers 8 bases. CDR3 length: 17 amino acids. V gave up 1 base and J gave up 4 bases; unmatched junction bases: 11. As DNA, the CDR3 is TGTGCCAGCAGTTTAGGGGCCAGGGGACAGGAAAGCTATGGCTACACCTTC. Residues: CASSLGARGQESYGYTF.

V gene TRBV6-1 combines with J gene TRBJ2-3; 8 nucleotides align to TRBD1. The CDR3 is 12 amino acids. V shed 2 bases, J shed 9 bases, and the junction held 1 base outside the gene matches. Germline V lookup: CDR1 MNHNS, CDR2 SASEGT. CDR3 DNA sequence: TGTGCCAGCAGTGAACGACAGGGGACGCAGTATTTT. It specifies CASSERQGTQYF.

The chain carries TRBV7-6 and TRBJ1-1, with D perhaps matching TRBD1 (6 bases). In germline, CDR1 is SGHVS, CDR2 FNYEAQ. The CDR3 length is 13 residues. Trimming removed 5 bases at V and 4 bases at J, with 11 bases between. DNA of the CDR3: TGTGCCAGCAGCACTAAGGGGGGCACTGAAGCTTTCTTT. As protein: CASSTKGGTEAFF.

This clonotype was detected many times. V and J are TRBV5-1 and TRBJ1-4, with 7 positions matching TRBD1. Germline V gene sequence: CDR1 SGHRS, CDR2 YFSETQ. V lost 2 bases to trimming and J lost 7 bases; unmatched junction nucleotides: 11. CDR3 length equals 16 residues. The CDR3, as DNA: TGCGCCAGCAGCTTCAACAGGGGAGGCGGAAGTGAAAAACTGTTTTTT. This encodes CASSFNRGGGSEKLFF.

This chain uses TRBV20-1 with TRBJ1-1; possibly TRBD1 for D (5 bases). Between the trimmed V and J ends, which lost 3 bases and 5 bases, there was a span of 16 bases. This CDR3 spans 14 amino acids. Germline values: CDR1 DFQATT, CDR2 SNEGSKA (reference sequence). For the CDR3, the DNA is TGCAGTGCTAGCGGACGGGGTACAGGAACTGAAGCTTTCTTT. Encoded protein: CSASGRGTGTEAFF.

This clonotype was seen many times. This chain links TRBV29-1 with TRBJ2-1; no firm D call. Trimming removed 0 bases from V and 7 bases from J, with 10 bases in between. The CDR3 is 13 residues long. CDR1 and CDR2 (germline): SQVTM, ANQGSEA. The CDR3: CSVEDLLGNEQFF. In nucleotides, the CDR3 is TGCAGCGTTGAAGATCTTTTAGGTAATGAGCAGTTCTTC.

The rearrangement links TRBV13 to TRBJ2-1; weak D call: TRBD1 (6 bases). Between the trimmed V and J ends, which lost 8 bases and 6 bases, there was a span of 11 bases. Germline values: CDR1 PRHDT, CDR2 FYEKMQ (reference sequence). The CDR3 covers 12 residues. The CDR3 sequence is CASGGLGNEQFF. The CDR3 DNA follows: TGTGCCAGCGGGGGCCTGGGCAATGAGCAGTTCTTC.

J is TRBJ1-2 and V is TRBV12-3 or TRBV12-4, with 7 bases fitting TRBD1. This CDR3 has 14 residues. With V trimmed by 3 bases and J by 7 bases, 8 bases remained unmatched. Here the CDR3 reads CASSFNRGVGGYTF. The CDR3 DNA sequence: TGTGCCAGCAGTTTCAACAGGGGAGTGGGTGGCTACACCTTC.

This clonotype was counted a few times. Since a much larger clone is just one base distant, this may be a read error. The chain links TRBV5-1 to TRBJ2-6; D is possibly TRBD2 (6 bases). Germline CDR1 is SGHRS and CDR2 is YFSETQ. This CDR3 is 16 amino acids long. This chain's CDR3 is CASSFPRDSGANVPTF. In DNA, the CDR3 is TGCGCCAGCAGCTTCCCCAGGGACTCTGGGGCCAACGTCCCGACTTTC. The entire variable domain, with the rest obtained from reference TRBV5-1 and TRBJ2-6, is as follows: KAGVTQTPRYLIKTRGQQVTLSCSPISGHRSVSWYQQTPGQGLQFLFEYFSETQRNKGNFPGRFSGRQFSNSRSEMNVSTLELGDSALYLCASSFPRDSGANVPTFGAGSRLTVL.

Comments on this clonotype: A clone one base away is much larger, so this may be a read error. This CDR3 reads CASSLRRANYGNTF. CDR3 nucleotides: TGTGCCAGCAGTTTAAGGAGAGCTAACTATGGCAACACCTTC. V usage is TRBV12-3 or TRBV12-4 and J usage is TRBJ1-2; D is unclear. This CDR3 comprises 14 residues.

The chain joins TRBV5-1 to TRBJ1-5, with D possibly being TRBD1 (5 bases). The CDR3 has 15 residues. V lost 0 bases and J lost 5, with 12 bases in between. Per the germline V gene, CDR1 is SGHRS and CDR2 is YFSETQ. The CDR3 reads CASSLGEGRDQPQHF. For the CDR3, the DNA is TGCGCCAGCAGCTTGGGGGAGGGGCGAGATCAGCCCCAGCATTTT. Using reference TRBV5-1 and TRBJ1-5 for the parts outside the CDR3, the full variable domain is KAGVTQTPRYLIKTRGQQVTLSCSPISGHRSVSWYQQTPGQGLQFLFEYFSETQRNKGNFPGRFSGRQFSNSRSEMNVSTLELGDSALYLCASSLGEGRDQPQHFGDGTRLSIL.

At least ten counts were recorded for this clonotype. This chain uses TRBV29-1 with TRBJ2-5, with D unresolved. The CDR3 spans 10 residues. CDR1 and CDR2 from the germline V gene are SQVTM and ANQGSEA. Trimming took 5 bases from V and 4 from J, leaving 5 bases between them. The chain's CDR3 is CSVMRETQYF. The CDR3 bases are TGCAGCGTTATGAGAGAGACCCAGTACTTC.

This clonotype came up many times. The DNA of the CDR3 is TGCGCCAGCAGGGGGACTACTGCATCCTACGAGCAGTACTTC. This codes for CASRGTTASYEQYF. This chain links TRBV10-2 with TRBJ2-7; 7 nucleotides align to TRBD2. V shed 6 bases, J shed 1 base, and the junction held 6 bases outside the gene matches. The CDR3 covers 14 residues. Germline V CDR1 and CDR2: WSHSY, SAAADI.

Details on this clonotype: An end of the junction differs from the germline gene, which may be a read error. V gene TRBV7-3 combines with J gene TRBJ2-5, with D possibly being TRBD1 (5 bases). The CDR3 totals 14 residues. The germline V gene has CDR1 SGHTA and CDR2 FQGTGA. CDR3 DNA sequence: TGTGCCAGTAGCTTAATTGGGGCCCAAGAGACCCAGTACTTC. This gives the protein CASSLIGAQETQYF.

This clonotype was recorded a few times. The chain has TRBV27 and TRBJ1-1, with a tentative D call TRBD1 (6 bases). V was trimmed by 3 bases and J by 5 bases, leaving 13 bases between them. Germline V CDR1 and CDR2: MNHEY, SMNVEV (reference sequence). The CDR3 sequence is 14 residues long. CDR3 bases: TGTGCCAGCAGTTTCCGGGCCCAGGGGACTGAAGCTTTCTTT. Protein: CASSFRAQGTEAFF.

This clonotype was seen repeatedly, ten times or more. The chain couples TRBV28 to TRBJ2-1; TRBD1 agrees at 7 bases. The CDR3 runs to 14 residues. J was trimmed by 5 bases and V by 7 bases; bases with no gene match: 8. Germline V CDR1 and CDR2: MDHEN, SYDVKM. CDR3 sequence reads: CASIVGDRNNEQFF. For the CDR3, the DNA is TGTGCCAGCATCGTCGGGGACAGAAACAATGAGCAGTTCTTC. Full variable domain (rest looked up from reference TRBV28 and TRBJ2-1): DVKVTQSSRYLVKRTGEKVFLECVQDMDHENMFWYRQDPGLGLRLIYFSYDVKMKEKGDIPEGYSVSREKKERFSLILESASTNQTSMYLCASIVGDRNNEQFFGPGTRLTVL.

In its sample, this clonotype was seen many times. The CDR3 is CASSLPPRGLPPQETQYF. The CDR3 coding sequence is TGTGCCAGCAGCCTGCCGCCGAGGGGCCTACCTCCACAAGAGACCCAGTACTTC. V gene TRBV14 combines with J gene TRBJ2-5; D may match TRBD1 or TRBD2 (5 bases each). Germline V gene data show CDR1 as SGHDN and CDR2 as FVKESK. V was clipped by 4 bases and J by 2 bases, with 23 bases between them. The CDR3 extends over 18 amino acids.

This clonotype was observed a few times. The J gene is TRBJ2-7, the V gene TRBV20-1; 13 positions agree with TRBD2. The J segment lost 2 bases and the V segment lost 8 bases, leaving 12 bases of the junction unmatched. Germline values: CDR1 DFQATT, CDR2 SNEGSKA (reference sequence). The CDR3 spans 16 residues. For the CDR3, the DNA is TGCAGTACTATGGGACTAGCGGGACTGGGACCCTACGAGCAGTACTTC. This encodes CSTMGLAGLGPYEQYF.

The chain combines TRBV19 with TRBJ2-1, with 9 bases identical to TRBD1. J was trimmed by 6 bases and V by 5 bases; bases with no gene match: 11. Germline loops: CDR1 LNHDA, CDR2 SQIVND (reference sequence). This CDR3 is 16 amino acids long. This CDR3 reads CASSSTGQGIINEQFF. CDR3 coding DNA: TGTGCCAGTAGTTCGACGGGACAGGGTATCATCAATGAGCAGTTCTTC.

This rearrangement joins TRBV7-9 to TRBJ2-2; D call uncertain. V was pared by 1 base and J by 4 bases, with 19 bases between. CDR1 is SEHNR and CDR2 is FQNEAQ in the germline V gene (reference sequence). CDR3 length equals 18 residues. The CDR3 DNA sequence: TGTGCCAGCAGCTTAGTATCCGAGGCAGCAGTCTTCACCGGGGAGCTGTTTTTT. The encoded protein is CASSLVSEAAVFTGELFF.

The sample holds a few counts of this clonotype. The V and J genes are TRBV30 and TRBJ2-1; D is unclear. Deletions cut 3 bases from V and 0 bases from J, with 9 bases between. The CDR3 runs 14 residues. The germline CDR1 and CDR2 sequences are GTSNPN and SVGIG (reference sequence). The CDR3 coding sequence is TGTGCCTGGAGCGGCCCGAGCTCCTACAATGAGCAGTTCTTC. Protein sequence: CAWSGPSSYNEQFF.

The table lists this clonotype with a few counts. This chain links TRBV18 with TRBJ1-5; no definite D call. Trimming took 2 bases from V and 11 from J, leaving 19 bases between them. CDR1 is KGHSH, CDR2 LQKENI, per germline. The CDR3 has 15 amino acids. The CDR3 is CASSPGGSRPLAQHF. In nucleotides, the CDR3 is TGTGCCAGCTCACCAGGAGGAAGCAGACCCTTGGCCCAGCATTTT.

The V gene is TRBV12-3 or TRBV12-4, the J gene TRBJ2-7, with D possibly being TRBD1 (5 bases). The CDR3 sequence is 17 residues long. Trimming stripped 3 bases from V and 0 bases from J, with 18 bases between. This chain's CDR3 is CASSFLQPPGISYEQYF. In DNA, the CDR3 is TGTGCCAGCAGTTTTCTTCAGCCCCCAGGGATCTCCTACGAGCAGTACTTC.

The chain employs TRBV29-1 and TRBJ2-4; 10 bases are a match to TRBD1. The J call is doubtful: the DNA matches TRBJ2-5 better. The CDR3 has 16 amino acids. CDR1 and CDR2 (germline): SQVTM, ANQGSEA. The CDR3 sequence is CSVAFRRTGGQETQYF. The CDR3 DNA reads TGCAGCGTTGCTTTTCGAAGGACAGGGGGGCAAGAGACCCAGTACTTC.